Reported below is one T cell receptor beta chain. V was clipped by 2 bases and J by 2 bases; unmatched bases: 6. CDR1 is SGHTA and CDR2 is FQGNSA in the germline V gene. This CDR3 spans 16 amino acids. As originally analysed: Reference gene primer amplification yielded estimated nucleated cell counts. Clones were sequenced by immunoSEQ multiplex PCR, and TCRdb holds only the in-frame ones, with some missing. V, J and clone size are taken as reported in that table, and D and trimming were inferred from the DNA itself. Of 150,000 to 200,000 clones listed, 80% to 95% are singletons. This sample was included in a study of blood T cell repertoires in COVID-19. Study-level information: Researchers got acute and convalescent COVID-19 samples from the United States, Italy and Spain. The analysed material was cDNA or gDNA that came from T cells, B-cell-depleted T cells, or PBMCs.

Those enrolled in Seattle joined during active infection and were followed longitudinally afterward. The J gene is TRBJ2-7, the V gene TRBV7-2, with 10 bases fitting TRBD1. The TCR originated in a woman in her sixties with COVID-19, enrolled during active disease. The source material was peripheral blood. CDR3 in DNA: TGTGCCAGCAGCTTAATACCGGGGACAGGGGCCTACGAGCAGTACTTC. This encodes CASSLIPGTGAYEQYF.